This T cell receptor (beta chain) originates from a study of technical replicates of blood from several donors. The method was immunoSEQ multiplex PCR; TCRdb's version includes in-frame clones alone and lacks a portion of them. The profile covers about 81,000 clones, with 90% to 98% appearing a single time and about 0.2% taken by the ten largest. About this clone: The junction and the germline gene differ at one end; a read error may be behind it.

From germline, CDR1 is SSHAT and CDR2 FNYEAQ (reference sequence). The CDR3 spans 15 residues. The sample comprised T cells isolated from PBMCs. The TCR comes from a human donor in good health. The chain is built from TRBV7-7 and TRBJ1-3; D not resolved. The CDR3 loop reads CASSATGTAGNTIYF. The CDR3 DNA reads as TGTGCTAGCAGCGCCACGGGAACCGCTGGAAACACCATATATTTT.